This is a list of T cell receptor beta chains from one sample in a study of CD8 T cells in Susac syndrome. One entry per CDR3 protein results from TCRdb running MiXCR on the immunoSEQ multiplex PCR reads. The data show under 250,000 distinct CDR3 sequences, around 93% seen once. The sample was CD4+ T cells from PBMCs. These receptors were taken from a human donor with Susac syndrome. Both conserved end residues are part of each CDR3. Each record gives: CDR3 DNA, CDR3 protein, V gene, D gene, J gene. A D gene is named only where the DNA matches it firmly.

CDR3 DNA: TGTGCCAGCTCACCGGGACAGGGTTTGGAACTGTTTTTT; CDR3 protein: CASSPGQGLELFF; V gene: TRBV18; D gene: TRBD1; J gene: TRBJ1-4
CDR3 DNA: TGCGCCAGCACCCCGAGAAGTGGTACAGGGGGAGAAAAACTGTTTTTT; CDR3 protein: CASTPRSGTGGEKLFF; V gene: TRBV4-1; D gene: TRBD1; J gene: TRBJ1-4
CDR3 DNA: TGCAGTGCTGGGGCAAACAGCCCCGGAAGGTACGAGCAGTACTTC; CDR3 protein: CSAGANSPGRYEQYF; V gene: TRBV20-1; D gene: .; J gene: TRBJ2-7
CDR3 DNA: TGTGCCAGCAGTGGAGCAGACGGAAGGTATCAGCCCCAGCATTTT; CDR3 protein: CASSGADGRYQPQHF; V gene: TRBV6-1; D gene: .; J gene: TRBJ1-5
CDR3 DNA: TGTGCCAGCAGCGACAACGGGGGCGTCGTAACCGGGGAGCTGTTTTTT; CDR3 protein: CASSDNGGVVTGELFF; V gene: TRBV4-2; D gene: .; J gene: TRBJ2-2
CDR3 DNA: TGTGCCAGCAGTTTTCGACAGGGGACCTCGAACACTGAAGCTTTCTTT; CDR3 protein: CASSFRQGTSNTEAFF; V gene: TRBV27; D gene: TRBD1; J gene: TRBJ1-1
CDR3 DNA: TGCAGTGCGGCCGGGCCTACCGGGGAGACCCAGTACTTC; CDR3 protein: CSAAGPTGETQYF; V gene: TRBV20-1; D gene: .; J gene: TRBJ2-5
CDR3 DNA: TGTGCCAGCAGCCTACATAACAAGGTGTGGTACTTC; CDR3 protein: CASSLHNKVWYF; V gene: TRBV7-8; D gene: .; J gene: TRBJ2-7
CDR3 DNA: TGTGCCAGCAGCGTAGCAGGGGGCGAGGGGCCCCAGCATTTT; CDR3 protein: CASSVAGGEGPQHF; V gene: TRBV9; D gene: TRBD1; J gene: TRBJ1-5
CDR3 DNA: TGTGCCAGCAGCCCCACCCCTTTGACCGGACTCTATGGCTACACCTTC; CDR3 protein: CASSPTPLTGLYGYTF; V gene: TRBV9; D gene: .; J gene: TRBJ1-2
CDR3 DNA: TGTGCCAGCAGTCGGGAGGTTACCAATGAGCAGTTCTTC; CDR3 protein: CASSREVTNEQFF; V gene: TRBV2; D gene: TRBD2; J gene: TRBJ2-1
CDR3 DNA: TGCGCCAGCAGCGTGACAGGGATGGGCGGCTACACCTTC; CDR3 protein: CASSVTGMGGYTF; V gene: TRBV4-3; D gene: TRBD1; J gene: TRBJ1-2
CDR3 DNA: TGCAGTGCTACTCCCGGACTAGCGGCAGATACGCAGTATTTT; CDR3 protein: CSATPGLAADTQYF; V gene: TRBV20-1; D gene: TRBD2; J gene: TRBJ2-3
CDR3 DNA: TGTGCCAGCAGTTACGTGACAGGGGTAACCTACGAGCAGTACTTC; CDR3 protein: CASSYVTGVTYEQYF; V gene: TRBV6-2/TRBV6-3; D gene: TRBD1; J gene: TRBJ2-7
CDR3 DNA: TGTGCCAGCAGTTTAGGGGACAGGGCTTCACCCCTCCACTTT; CDR3 protein: CASSLGDRASPLHF; V gene: TRBV28; D gene: TRBD1; J gene: TRBJ1-6
CDR3 DNA: TGCGCCAGCAGCTGGGGGACAGGGGACGGGCAAGAGACCCAGTACTTC; CDR3 protein: CASSWGTGDGQETQYF; V gene: TRBV5-1; D gene: TRBD1; J gene: TRBJ2-5
CDR3 DNA: TGCGCCAGCTCGAGGACAGGGACTCCCTCTGGAAACACCATATATTTT; CDR3 protein: CASSRTGTPSGNTIYF; V gene: TRBV4-3; D gene: TRBD1; J gene: TRBJ1-3
CDR3 DNA: TGTGCCAGTGATGCGAGCAGGGGGAACACTGAAGCTTTCTTT; CDR3 protein: CASDASRGNTEAFF; V gene: TRBV6-1; D gene: .; J gene: TRBJ1-1
CDR3 DNA: TGTGCCAGCAGAATGGACAGGGCGGCAACTAATGAAAAACTGTTTTTT; CDR3 protein: CASRMDRAATNEKLFF; V gene: TRBV2; D gene: TRBD1; J gene: TRBJ1-4
CDR3 DNA: TGTGCCAGCAGTACCAAGCGGGGCTACAATGAGCAGTTCTTC; CDR3 protein: CASSTKRGYNEQFF; V gene: TRBV6-2/TRBV6-3; D gene: TRBD2; J gene: TRBJ2-1
CDR3 DNA: TGTGCCAGCAGCTTGATGGGGCGGGGCAGCAGGTCCTCTGGGGCCAACGTCCTGACTTTC; CDR3 protein: CASSLMGRGSRSSGANVLTF; V gene: TRBV6-1; D gene: .; J gene: TRBJ2-6
CDR3 DNA: TGTGCCAGCAGTTTGAGGAGCTCTGGAAACACCATATATTTT; CDR3 protein: CASSLRSSGNTIYF; V gene: TRBV12-3/TRBV12-4; D gene: .; J gene: TRBJ1-3
CDR3 DNA: TGTGCCAGCAGTCAGGGGACAGGGCGCGACTATGGCTACACCTTC; CDR3 protein: CASSQGTGRDYGYTF; V gene: TRBV12-3/TRBV12-4; D gene: TRBD1; J gene: TRBJ1-2